This TCR beta chain stems from a study of cytomegalovirus exposure and HLA in healthy donors. Unrecorded immune exposures were likely, despite nominal health at sampling. The PCR ran on 60 Vbeta and 13 Jbeta primers. The protocol was immunoSEQ multiplex PCR, while the TCRdb copy is restricted to in-frame clones and leaves out a portion. The sample lists about 190,000 clones, 75% to 90% occurring once. The study's findings and limits: DRB1 showed the most TCR associations and HLA-C the fewest in a later analysis, as rates varied by HLA locus. CMV serostatus was the sole immune exposure information available. Per a later analysis, 16,951 TCR beta sequences showed association with HLA alleles at 0.05 false discovery rate.

Notes on this clone: Its antigen is as yet unknown.

Germline V gene lookup returns CDR1 SEHNR and CDR2 FQNEAQ (reference sequence). Trimming cost V 4 bases and J 5 bases; bases outside gene matches: 10. This CDR3 contains 16 residues. The sequenced material came from PBMCs. This clonotype was obtained from a boy aged 2 to 10 in good health and CMV-seronegative. This rearrangement joins TRBV7-9 to TRBJ2-4; 8 bases fit TRBD2. CDR3 region: CASSSAGGHPENIQYF. The CDR3, as DNA: TGTGCCAGCAGCTCCGCGGGGGGTCACCCAGAAAACATTCAGTACTTC.